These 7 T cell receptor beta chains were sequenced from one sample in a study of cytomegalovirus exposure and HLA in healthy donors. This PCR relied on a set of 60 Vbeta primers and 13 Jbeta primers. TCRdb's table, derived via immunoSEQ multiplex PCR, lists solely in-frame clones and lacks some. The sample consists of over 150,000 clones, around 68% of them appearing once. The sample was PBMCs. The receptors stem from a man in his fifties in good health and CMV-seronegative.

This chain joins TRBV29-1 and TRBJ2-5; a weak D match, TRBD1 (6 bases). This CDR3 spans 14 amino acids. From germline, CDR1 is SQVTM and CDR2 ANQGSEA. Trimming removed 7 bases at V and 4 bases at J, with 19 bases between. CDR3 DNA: TGCAGCGCTCGACCAGGGGAACGACCAGAGACCCAGTACTTC. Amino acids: CSARPGERPETQYF.

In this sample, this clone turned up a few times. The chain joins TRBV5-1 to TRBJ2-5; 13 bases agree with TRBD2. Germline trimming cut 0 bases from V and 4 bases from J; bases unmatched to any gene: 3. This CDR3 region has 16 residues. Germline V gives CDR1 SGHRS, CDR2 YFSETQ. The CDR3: CASSLDGLAGAETQYF. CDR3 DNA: TGCGCCAGCAGCTTGGACGGACTAGCGGGGGCAGAGACCCAGTACTTC.

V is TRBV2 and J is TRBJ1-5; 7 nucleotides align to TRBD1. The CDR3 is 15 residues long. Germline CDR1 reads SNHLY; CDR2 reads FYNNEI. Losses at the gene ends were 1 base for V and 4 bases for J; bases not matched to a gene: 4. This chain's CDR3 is CASSEETGRNQPQHF. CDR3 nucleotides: TGTGCCAGCAGTGAAGAGACAGGGAGGAATCAGCCCCAGCATTTT.

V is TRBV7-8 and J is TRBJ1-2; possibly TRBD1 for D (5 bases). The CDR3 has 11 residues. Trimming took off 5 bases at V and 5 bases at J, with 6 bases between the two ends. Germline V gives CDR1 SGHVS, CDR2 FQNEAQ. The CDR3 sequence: CASSGGYGYTF. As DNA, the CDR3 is TGTGCCAGCAGCGGGGGGTATGGCTACACCTTC. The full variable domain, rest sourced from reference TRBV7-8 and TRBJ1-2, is GAGVSQSPRYKVAKRGQDVALRCDPISGHVSLFWYQQALGQGPEFLTYFQNEAQLDKSGLPSDRFFAERPEGSVSTLKIQRTQQEDSAVYLCASSGGYGYTFGSGTRLTVV.

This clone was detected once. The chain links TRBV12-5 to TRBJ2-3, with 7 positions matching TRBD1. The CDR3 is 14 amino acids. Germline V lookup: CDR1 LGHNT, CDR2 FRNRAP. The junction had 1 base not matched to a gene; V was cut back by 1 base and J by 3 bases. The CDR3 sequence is CASGLEQGTDTQYF. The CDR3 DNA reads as TGTGCTAGTGGTTTGGAACAGGGGACAGATACGCAGTATTTT.

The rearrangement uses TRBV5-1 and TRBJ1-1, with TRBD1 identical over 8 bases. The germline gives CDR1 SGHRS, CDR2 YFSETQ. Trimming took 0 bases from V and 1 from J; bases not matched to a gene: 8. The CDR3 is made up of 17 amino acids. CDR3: CASSLVVTDRGNTEAFF. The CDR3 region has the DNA TGCGCCAGCAGCTTGGTGGTTACCGACAGGGGGAACACTGAAGCTTTCTTT.

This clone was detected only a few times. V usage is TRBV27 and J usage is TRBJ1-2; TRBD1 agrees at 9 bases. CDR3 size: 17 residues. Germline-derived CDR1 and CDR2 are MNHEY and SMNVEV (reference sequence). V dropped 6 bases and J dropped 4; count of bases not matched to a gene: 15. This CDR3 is CASRTLDRGRLFYGYTF. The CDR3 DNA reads TGTGCCAGCAGGACCTTGGACAGGGGTCGCCTCTTCTATGGCTACACCTTC.